The 11 T cell receptor beta chains given below trace back to one sample, sequenced in a study of shared clonotypes between healthy human individuals. Sequenced by immunoSEQ multiplex PCR; TCRdb stores in-frame clones only, minus some. Of under 1,100,000 clones in the sample, 78% are singletons; the top ten hold 0.6% to 0.75%. Sequenced sample: memory CD4+ T cells from PBMCs. Subset reported: CD45RA-negative fraction. The receptors originated from a man aged 18 to 29 in good health. Some clones in this sample may be carry-over from other donors' samples.

This clone has just one count. The V call is TRBV28, the J call TRBJ2-4; the match to TRBD1 covers 9 bases. V lost 4 bases, J lost 6 bases, and 10 bases stayed unmatched. The germline V gene has CDR1 MDHEN and CDR2 SYDVKM. The CDR3 is made up of 16 amino acids. The DNA for the CDR3 is TGTGCCAGCAGTTCCCCCGGGACAGGGTCGGGAAACATTCAGTACTTC. It yields the protein CASSSPGTGSGNIQYF.

The chain recombines TRBV27 with TRBJ1-4, with TRBD1 matching 9 bases. Losses at the gene ends were 5 bases for V and 8 bases for J; bases not matched to a gene: 9. Germline V lookup: CDR1 MNHEY, CDR2 SMNVEV (reference sequence). The length of the CDR3 is 15 residues. The CDR3 DNA is TGTGCCAGCAGTCTGCTACAGGGGGCTGGGGAAAAACTGTTTTTT. It specifies CASSLLQGAGEKLFF. Supplemented by reference TRBV27 and TRBJ1-4, the full variable domain reads EAQVTQNPRYLITVTGKKLTVTCSQNMNHEYMSWYRQDPGLGLRQIYYSMNVEVTDKGDVPEGYKVSRKEKRNFPLILESPSPNQTSLYFCASSLLQGAGEKLFFGSGTQLSVL.

Regarding this clone: Other DNA sequences within the sample encode an identical CDR3. The V and J genes are TRBV5-1 and TRBJ2-7, with unresolved D. This CDR3 has 13 residues. Germline V gene data show CDR1 as SGHRS and CDR2 as YFSETQ. V shed 0 bases and J shed 3 bases, with 7 bases lying between them. CDR3 DNA sequence: TGCGCCAGCAGCTTGGATGGCGGCTACGAGCAGTACTTC. Its translation is CASSLDGGYEQYF.

This sequence joins TRBV28 and TRBJ2-3, with 7 bases that match TRBD2. The V gene's germline CDR1 is MDHEN and CDR2 SYDVKM. This CDR3 has 16 amino acids. V lost 5 bases to trimming and J lost 6 bases; unmatched junction nucleotides: 14. DNA of the CDR3: TGTGCCAGCAGTATCAGGTTGAGCGGGGCGGCGGATACGCAGTATTTT. Translating gives CASSIRLSGAADTQYF.

The V gene is TRBV5-1, the J gene TRBJ2-3, with D maybe TRBD2 (5 bases). The CDR3 runs to 17 residues. Per germline, CDR1 SGHRS and CDR2 YFSETQ. Trimming stripped 0 bases from V and 2 bases from J, with 16 bases between. Here the CDR3 DNA reads TGCGCCAGCAGCTTGGGGGGAGCCATAAGAAACACAGATACGCAGTATTTT. Translating gives CASSLGGAIRNTDTQYF.

This clone was counted a few times. The chain employs TRBV28 and TRBJ1-2; D ambiguous. The V end lost 5 bases, the J end lost 2 bases, and 12 bases lay between the germline ends. The CDR3 has 14 amino acids. In germline, CDR1 is MDHEN, CDR2 SYDVKM. The CDR3, as DNA: TGTGCCAGCAGTCCGACCACCCGGAACTATGGCTACACCTTC. As protein: CASSPTTRNYGYTF.

The J gene is TRBJ2-7, the V gene TRBV11-2; D is tentatively TRBD1 or TRBD2 (6 bases each). This CDR3 spans 18 amino acids. Trimming stripped 1 base from V and 3 bases from J, with 22 bases between. The V gene's germline CDR1 is SGHAT and CDR2 FQNNGV. The CDR3, as DNA: TGTGCCAGCAGCTTAGTAGGGGGGCCGGGGAGCAGAAACTACGAGCAGTACTTC. Translation: CASSLVGGPGSRNYEQYF. Looking up the rest from reference TRBV11-2 and TRBJ2-7 gives the full variable domain: EAGVAQSPRYKIIEKRQSVAFWCNPISGHATLYWYQQILGQGPKLLIQFQNNGVVDDSQLPKDRFSAERLKGVDSTLKIQPAKLEDSAVYLCASSLVGGPGSRNYEQYFGPGTRLTVT.

The chain uses TRBV7-9 and TRBJ2-5, with unresolved D. Trimming shortened V by 5 bases and J by 9 bases, and 10 bases separated the two germline ends. This CDR3 is built from 11 residues. Germline V gene sequence: CDR1 SEHNR, CDR2 FQNEAQ (reference sequence). This CDR3 reads CASSPAEAQYF. The DNA of the CDR3 is TGTGCCAGCAGCCCCGCTGAGGCCCAGTACTTC.

In its sample, this clone was seen a few times. This rearrangement joins TRBV7-2 to TRBJ2-6; D is tentatively TRBD1 or TRBD2 (6 bases each). Per germline, CDR1 SGHTA and CDR2 FQGNSA. V shed 5 bases and J shed 4 bases, with 15 bases lying between them. The CDR3 is 16 amino acids. The CDR3 is CASSTTGGGGANVLTF. The CDR3 DNA is TGTGCCAGCAGCACCACCGGGGGCGGAGGGGCCAACGTCCTGACTTTC.

J is TRBJ2-3 and V is TRBV2, with no clear D. V shed 8 bases and J shed 7 bases, with 19 bases lying between them. Germline V gene lookup returns CDR1 SNHLY and CDR2 FYNNEI. CDR3 length: 14 amino acids. For the CDR3, the DNA is TGTGCCAGCCGGTTGTGGCAGACCGAAAATACGCAGTATTTT. Translation gives CASRLWQTENTQYF.

Points on this clone: Other DNA sequences in the same sample also yield this CDR3. V gene TRBV20-1 combines with J gene TRBJ2-7; maybe TRBD2 (5 bases). Per germline, CDR1 DFQATT and CDR2 SNEGSKA (reference sequence). This CDR3 spans 10 amino acids. V shed 6 bases and J shed 6 bases, with 9 bases lying between them. CDR3 sequence (DNA): TGCAGTGCGCTAGGGAGCGAGCAGTACTTC. It codes for CSALGSEQYF.